The 15 T cell receptor beta chains given below trace back to one sample, sequenced in a study of shared clonotypes between healthy human individuals. The protocol was immunoSEQ multiplex PCR, while the TCRdb copy is restricted to in-frame clones and leaves out a portion. The sample lists some 1,400,000 clones; approximately 97% were seen once. Material for sequencing was naive CD4+ T cells sorted from blood. Subset here: CD45RA+ positively selected. These receptors all stem from a young man in good health.

This chain connects TRBV29-1 to TRBJ1-4; 8 bases match TRBD1. Germline CDR1 reads SQVTM; CDR2 reads ANQGSEA. V trimming: 6 bases; J trimming: 5 bases; junction bases outside the gene matches: 8. There are 14 residues in the CDR3. The CDR3 loop reads CSVGQTGVNEKLFF. CDR3 sequence (DNA): TGCAGCGTCGGGCAGACAGGGGTGAATGAAAAACTGTTTTTT.

This rearrangement joins TRBV10-1 to TRBJ2-2; no clear D gene. The CDR3 consists of 13 residues. Germline lookup yields CDR1 WNHNN and CDR2 SYGVQD (reference sequence). V lost 5 bases to trimming and J lost 7 bases, with 11 bases between them. In DNA, the CDR3 is TGCGCCAGCAGTACTGGGGTGGACGGGGAGCTGTTTTTT. This encodes CASSTGVDGELFF.

This chain links TRBV10-3 with TRBJ2-6; D is undetermined. The CDR3 has 15 residues. The ends were cut back, 3 bases at V and 2 bases at J, with 8 bases in the middle. CDR1 is ENHRY and CDR2 is SYGVKD in the germline V gene. Written as DNA, the CDR3 is TGTGCCATCAGTGACGAAGTGGCTGGGGCCAACGTCCTGACTTTC. Amino acid sequence: CAISDEVAGANVLTF.

V gene TRBV29-1 combines with J gene TRBJ1-4, with D possibly being TRBD1 (5 bases). V was pared by 6 bases and J by 7 bases, with 21 bases between. This CDR3 is built from 15 residues. CDR1 SQVTM and CDR2 ANQGSEA come from the germline V gene. CDR3 DNA sequence: TGCAGCGTCGGGGGTGACAAGGGCAACGTTGAAAAACTGTTTTTT. Protein: CSVGGDKGNVEKLFF.

CDR3 loop: CASSPPAGLARAAYEQYF. The CDR3 coding sequence is TGTGCCAGCTCACCACCGGCCGGGCTAGCGAGAGCAGCCTACGAGCAGTACTTC. The chain recombines TRBV18 with TRBJ2-7; maybe TRBD2 (6 bases). CDR1 and CDR2 from the germline V gene are KGHSH and LQKENI. With 0 bases removed from V and 2 bases from J, the gap between germline ends came to 20 bases. There are 18 residues in the CDR3.

Here the CDR3 reads CASSIRRGDQPQHF. The DNA for the CDR3 is TGTGCCAGTAGTATTCGCAGGGGGGATCAGCCCCAGCATTTT. The V and J genes are TRBV19 and TRBJ1-5, with TRBD1 identical over 7 bases. CDR3 length equals 14 residues. Per the germline V gene, CDR1 is LNHDA and CDR2 is SQIVND (reference sequence). Trimming removed 3 bases from V and 5 bases from J; junction bases left unmatched: 4.

This rearrangement joins TRBV18 to TRBJ2-1, with 11 nucleotides matching TRBD2. The CDR3 sequence is 14 residues long. CDR1 and CDR2 (germline): KGHSH, LQKENI. The V and J ends lost 3 bases and 14 bases, in that order; junction bases with no gene match: 9. The CDR3 bases are TGTGCCAGCTCACCTAGACTAGCGGGAACTAGGGAGTTCTTC. This codes for CASSPRLAGTREFF.

This clone has a single count. This chain joins TRBV10-3 and TRBJ1-5, with D hard to call. Trimming pared 3 bases from V and 3 bases from J, leaving 9 bases between. Germline CDR1 is ENHRY and CDR2 is SYGVKD. The CDR3 is 14 residues long. The CDR3: CAISDMGFNQPQHF. CDR3 DNA: TGTGCCATCAGTGATATGGGCTTCAATCAGCCCCAGCATTTT.

V is TRBV10-3 and J is TRBJ1-2; tentative D call: TRBD1 (5 bases). The CDR3 is made up of 14 amino acids. V was cut by 0 bases and J by 7 bases, with 12 bases left in between. In germline, CDR1 is ENHRY, CDR2 SYGVKD. CDR3 DNA sequence: TGTGCCATCAGTGAGTCGAAGCGCGGGGGTGGCTACACCTTC. Its protein product is CAISESKRGGGYTF.

The genes are TRBV2 and TRBJ2-5; D is unresolved. The CDR3 loop spans 12 amino acids. The germline V and J ends were trimmed by 7 bases and 4 bases, with 10 bases remaining between them. Germline V lookup: CDR1 SNHLY, CDR2 FYNNEI. The chain's CDR3 is CASKPGSETQYF. CDR3 DNA sequence: TGTGCCAGCAAACCAGGATCAGAGACCCAGTACTTC. The entire variable domain, with the rest obtained from reference TRBV2 and TRBJ2-5, is as follows: EPEVTQTPSHQVTQMGQEVILRCVPISNHLYFYWYRQILGQKVEFLVSFYNNEISEKSEIFDDQFSVERPDGSNFTLKIRSTKLEDSAMYFCASKPGSETQYFGPGTRLLVL.

This clone was detected a few times. The genes are TRBV18 and TRBJ2-1; D unclear. Trimming removed 5 bases from V and 6 bases from J, with 14 bases in between. The CDR3 totals 14 residues. Germline lookup yields CDR1 KGHSH and CDR2 LQKENI. DNA for the CDR3: TGTGCCAGCTCATCGTTACAAAATGCCAATGAGCAGTTCTTC. This gives the protein CASSSLQNANEQFF.

This chain uses TRBV25-1 with TRBJ1-1; D perhaps matches TRBD1 (5 bases). Germline CDR1 is MGHDK and CDR2 is SYGVNS. Trimming cost V 4 bases and J 4 bases, with 10 bases left between them. The CDR3 is 13 residues long. The CDR3 loop reads CASSGVGATEAFF. The CDR3 bases are TGTGCCAGCAGTGGGGTCGGGGCCACTGAAGCTTTCTTT.

The genes are TRBV4-1 and TRBJ2-7; 8 bases map to TRBD2. Germline lookup yields CDR1 MGHRA and CDR2 YSYEKL. Trimming removed 2 bases from V and 7 bases from J; junction bases left unmatched: 19. The CDR3 is 18 residues long. The CDR3 region is CASSQLLRSGSYLGEQYF. The CDR3 DNA sequence: TGCGCCAGCAGCCAATTACTCCGAAGCGGGAGCTATTTGGGAGAGCAGTACTTC.

The CDR3 sequence: CASSQPRGSANEKLFF. Here the CDR3 DNA reads TGTGCCAGCAGCCAACCGCGGGGATCGGCTAATGAAAAACTGTTTTTT. The chain couples TRBV4-2 to TRBJ1-4, with D unresolved. CDR1 is LGHNA, CDR2 YNFKEQ, per germline. The CDR3 is made up of 16 amino acids. The V end lost 2 bases, the J end lost 3 bases, and 13 bases lay between the germline ends.

V usage is TRBV7-9 and J usage is TRBJ1-1; tentative D call: TRBD1 (5 bases). Germline lookup yields CDR1 SEHNR and CDR2 FQNEAQ (reference sequence). The CDR3 spans 13 residues. The V gene lost 1 base and the J gene lost 3 bases, with 6 bases spanning the gap. This CDR3 reads CASSLVGDTEAFF. The CDR3 coding sequence is TGTGCCAGCAGCTTAGTAGGGGACACTGAAGCTTTCTTT.